Presented here are 20 T cell receptor beta chains from one specimen sequenced in a study of early T cells in non-severe SARS-CoV-2 infection. MiXCR, applied by TCRdb to the 5' RACE reads, yields one record per CDR3 protein. The data contain about 110,000 distinct CDR3 sequences, over 9.5% of them singletons. The sample in question was whole blood, obtained at baseline. The source of these receptors is an adult who was a healthcare worker with PCR-confirmed SARS-CoV-2 infection or an uninfected control (not recorded which).

The J gene is TRBJ2-2, the V gene TRBV6-5, with a possible D match to TRBD2 (5 bases). Germline V gives CDR1 MNHEY, CDR2 SVGAGI. V was clipped by 3 bases and J by 4 bases, with 12 bases between them. The CDR3 runs to 15 residues. This chain's CDR3 is CASSYVGSFTGELFF. The DNA of the CDR3 is TGTGCCAGCAGTTATGTTGGGAGCTTCACCGGGGAGCTGTTTTTT.

Only a few counts were recorded for this clonotype. The V call is TRBV25-1, the J call TRBJ2-3, with D possibly matching TRBD2 (6 bases). The V end lost 5 bases, the J end lost 3 bases, and 15 bases lay between the germline ends. Germline CDR1 MGHDK, CDR2 SYGVNS. The CDR3 consists of 15 residues. The CDR3 coding sequence is TGTGCCAGCAGTCAGCTTATGGGGACTACAGATACGCAGTATTTT. This sequence encodes CASSQLMGTTDTQYF.

V gene TRBV20-1 combines with J gene TRBJ2-5, with a tentative D call TRBD2 (7 bases). The germline V gene has CDR1 DFQATT and CDR2 SNEGSKA (reference sequence). CDR3 length equals 15 residues. V shed 0 bases and J shed 5 bases, with 16 bases lying between them. The CDR3 nucleotides are TGCAGTGCTAGAGATGGGCGGGGGCTCGCGGAGACCCAGTACTTC. Translated: CSARDGRGLAETQYF.

This clonotype was seen ten or more times. The chain employs TRBV2 and TRBJ2-1; TRBD1 matches 7 bases. The ends lost 4 bases at V and 6 bases at J; junction bases unmatched: 6. Germline V gene data show CDR1 as SNHLY and CDR2 as FYNNEI. This CDR3 contains 14 residues. The CDR3 nucleotides read TGTGCCAGCAGTGGGGCAGGGGGTCTCAATGAGCAGTTCTTC. It specifies CASSGAGGLNEQFF.

The chain is built from TRBV6-5 and TRBJ1-2; D is ambiguous. This CDR3 has 14 amino acids. V was trimmed by 4 bases and J by 2 bases, leaving 11 bases between them. From germline, CDR1 is MNHEY and CDR2 SVGAGI. DNA of the CDR3: TGTGCCAGCAGTTTTGGGAACCCGAACTATGGCTACACCTTC. The encoded protein is CASSFGNPNYGYTF.

This clonotype was found a few times. The CDR3 loop is CASSFRLQPQETQYF. The DNA of the CDR3 is TGTGCCAGCAGTTTCAGGTTGCAGCCCCAAGAGACCCAGTACTTC. This chain links TRBV12-3 or TRBV12-4 with TRBJ2-5, with D hard to call. The V end lost 3 bases, the J end lost 1 base, and 12 bases lay between the germline ends. This CDR3 region has 15 residues.

This chain links TRBV5-4 with TRBJ2-3; tentatively, D is TRBD1 (6 bases). Germline V gene sequence: CDR1 SGHNT, CDR2 YYREEE (reference sequence). The V and J ends lost 4 bases and 2 bases respectively, with 11 bases between them. The CDR3 is made up of 14 amino acids. The chain's CDR3 is CASSPDSLTDTQYF. Written as DNA, the CDR3 is TGTGCCAGCAGCCCGGACAGTCTCACAGATACGCAGTATTTT.

This clonotype was seen only a few times. The chain carries TRBV28 and TRBJ2-3; D remains unclear. Germline lookup yields CDR1 MDHEN and CDR2 SYDVKM. V was cut by 6 bases and J by 7 bases, with 11 bases left in between. The CDR3 has 12 amino acids. The CDR3 protein is CASRGSQNTQYF. The CDR3 DNA follows: TGTGCCAGCAGAGGATCACAGAATACGCAGTATTTT.

This clonotype was counted a few times. The chain combines TRBV7-6 with TRBJ2-1, with 12 bases identical to TRBD2. V lost 5 bases, J lost 1 base, and 9 bases stayed unmatched. CDR1 is SGHVS, CDR2 FNYEAQ, per germline. The CDR3 extends over 18 amino acids. The CDR3 sequence is CASSQLAGGPWSYNEQFF. The CDR3 DNA sequence: TGTGCCAGCAGCCAGCTAGCGGGAGGGCCTTGGTCCTACAATGAGCAGTTCTTC. Filled out from reference TRBV7-6 and TRBJ2-1, the complete variable domain reads GAGVSQSPRYKVTKRGQDVALRCDPISGHVSLYWYRQALGQGPEFLTYFNYEAQQDKSGLPNDRFSAERPEGSISTLTIQRTEQRDSAMYRCASSQLAGGPWSYNEQFFGPGTRLTVL.

This rearrangement joins TRBV24-1 to TRBJ2-3; D is ambiguous. Trimming stripped 5 bases from V and 2 bases from J, with 16 bases between. Germline CDR1 KGHDR, CDR2 SFDVKD. CDR3 length: 16 amino acids. DNA of the CDR3: TGTGCCACCAGTGCCCCGGGTGCCTCTGACACAGATACGCAGTATTTT. As protein: CATSAPGASDTDTQYF.

The chain couples TRBV6-6 to TRBJ2-1; D ambiguous. With 8 bases removed from V and 9 bases from J, the gap between germline ends came to 14 bases. This CDR3 is 12 amino acids long. The germline gives CDR1 MNHNY, CDR2 SVGAGI (reference sequence). In nucleotides, the CDR3 is TGTGCCAGCTCCTGGAAGGCCACTGAGCAGTTCTTC. Translation gives CASSWKATEQFF.

The rearrangement links TRBV10-2 to TRBJ1-5, with a tentative D call TRBD1 (5 bases). The V gene lost 6 bases and the J gene lost 4 bases, with 10 bases spanning the gap. CDR1 and CDR2 (germline): WSHSY, SAAADI. The CDR3 has 13 amino acids. CDR3 region: CASSGASNQPQHF. In nucleotides, the CDR3 is TGCGCCAGCAGCGGGGCGAGTAATCAGCCCCAGCATTTT.

This clonotype was counted between two and nine times. The V gene is TRBV9, the J gene TRBJ2-3, with TRBD1 matching 8 bases. Germline V gene lookup returns CDR1 SGDLS and CDR2 YYNGEE. With V trimmed by 4 bases and J by 8 bases, 9 bases remained unmatched. The CDR3 runs 14 residues. The CDR3 reads CASSTKPGQVTQYF. In nucleotides, the CDR3 is TGTGCCAGCAGCACGAAACCGGGACAGGTTACGCAGTATTTT.

This clonotype was seen a few times. This chain joins TRBV4-1 and TRBJ2-5, with 10 bases that match TRBD2. V lost 8 bases and J lost 4; bases outside the gene matches: 4. The V gene's germline CDR1 is MGHRA and CDR2 YSYEKL. There are 13 residues in the CDR3. The CDR3 DNA reads TGCGCCAGCGGGACTAGCGTGCTAGAGACCCAGTACTTC. This gives the protein CASGTSVLETQYF.

This clonotype came up a few times. The genes are TRBV5-1 and TRBJ1-1; no clear D gene. Germline V CDR1 and CDR2: SGHRS, YFSETQ. The V and J ends lost 0 bases and 1 base respectively, with 16 bases between them. CDR3 length: 17 residues. The CDR3 DNA sequence: TGCGCCAGCAGCTTGGCCGAGGTCCGAGCGTGGAACACTGAAGCTTTCTTT. It translates to CASSLAEVRAWNTEAFF.

This clonotype was seen once. A much larger clonotype is one base distant, so this may be a read error. The chain is built from TRBV5-4 and TRBJ2-3; D possibly corresponds to TRBD1 (6 bases). Per germline, CDR1 SGHNT and CDR2 YYREEE (reference sequence). This CDR3 has 15 residues. CDR3 sequence reads: CASSVDRASRDTQYF. The DNA of the CDR3 is TGTGCCAGCAGCGTGGACAGAGCTAGCAGAGATACGCAGTATTTT.

This clonotype came up a few times. This sequence joins TRBV14 and TRBJ2-1, with a possible D match to TRBD2 (6 bases). The CDR3 is 16 residues long. V was clipped by 5 bases and J by 6 bases, with 20 bases between them. CDR1 and CDR2 (germline): SGHDN, FVKESK. The CDR3 DNA reads as TGTGCCAGCAGCGCTCCCGGACTACTCCGGATCAATGAGCAGTTCTTC. Translated: CASSAPGLLRINEQFF. Supplemented by reference TRBV14 and TRBJ2-1, the full variable domain reads EAGVTQFPSHSVIEKGQTVTLRCDPISGHDNLYWYRRVMGKEIKFLLHFVKESKQDESGMPNNRFLAERTGGTYSTLKVQPAELEDSGVYFCASSAPGLLRINEQFFGPGTRLTVL.

This clonotype was seen a handful of times. V usage is TRBV2 and J usage is TRBJ2-2; D gene uncertain. The germline V gene has CDR1 SNHLY and CDR2 FYNNEI. The CDR3 is made up of 15 amino acids. V lost 7 bases, J lost 1 base, and 13 bases lay in between. The CDR3, as DNA: TGTGCCAGCAAGGGTTCCTCATGGAACACCGGGGAGCTGTTTTTT. Translated: CASKGSSWNTGELFF.

This clonotype was observed a few times. This chain uses TRBV6-1 with TRBJ2-1; D tentatively reads TRBD1 or TRBD2 (6 bases each). This CDR3 comprises 14 residues. CDR1 is MNHNS and CDR2 is SASEGT in the germline V gene. The germline V and J ends were trimmed by 6 bases and 8 bases, with 17 bases remaining between them. Here the CDR3 reads CASSGGGSGDEQFF. DNA for the CDR3: TGTGCCAGCAGCGGAGGGGGGTCTGGGGATGAGCAGTTCTTC.

The chain is built from TRBV20-1 and TRBJ2-1, with D possibly being TRBD1 (7 bases). This CDR3 spans 14 amino acids. V dropped 5 bases and J dropped 6 bases, with 17 bases sitting between them. The V gene's germline CDR1 is DFQATT and CDR2 SNEGSKA (reference sequence). The CDR3 region is CSAPLRGTVNEQFF. CDR3 nucleotide sequence: TGCAGTGCTCCCTTGCGCGGGACAGTCAATGAGCAGTTCTTC.